These 27 T cell receptor beta chains were sequenced from one sample in a study of cytomegalovirus exposure and HLA in healthy donors (dated by TCRdb to about 2017). To prepare the library, the immunoSEQ multiplex PCR assay was applied. For the multiplex PCR, a mixture combining 60 forward primers for TCR Vbeta segments and 13 reverse primers for TCR Jbeta segments was used. Sourced from immuneACCESS, this table was stored by TCRdb with only in-frame sequences that have V and J called. A share of the clones is absent; for the studies checked, an unresolved V gene accounts for under half, and the remainder has no known explanation. Within this sample are about 120,000 clones, with about 75% of them counted one time only. The ten largest make up about 32% of the sample. Material for sequencing was PBMCs. These receptors came from a man aged 55 to 70 in good health and CMV-seropositive.

The chain recombines TRBV27 with TRBJ2-7; a possible D gene is TRBD1 (6 bases). CDR3 length: 15 residues. V was trimmed by 6 bases and J by 0 bases, leaving 15 bases between them. Germline CDR1 is MNHEY and CDR2 is SMNVEV (reference sequence). Written as DNA, the CDR3 is TGTGCCAGCAGGCCTCTTTGGGGGCGCTCCTACGAGCAGTACTTC. This codes for CASRPLWGRSYEQYF.

The CDR3 reads CASSLAAGGRGEQFF. CDR3 in DNA: TGCGCCAGCAGCTTGGCGGCGGGGGGGCGGGGTGAGCAGTTCTTC. The V call is TRBV5-1, the J call TRBJ2-1, with TRBD2 matching over 9 bases. Unmatched junction bases numbered 7, after V lost 0 bases and J lost 9 bases. The CDR3 totals 15 residues. Germline V gives CDR1 SGHRS, CDR2 YFSETQ.

The V and J genes are TRBV5-6 and TRBJ2-3, with 12 bases lining up with TRBD2. V lost 2 bases to trimming and J lost 1 base; unmatched junction nucleotides: 2. Germline CDR1 SGHDT, CDR2 YYEEEE. The CDR3 is 16 residues long. For the CDR3, the DNA is TGTGCCAGCAGCTTAGGACTAGCGGGACGCACAGATACGCAGTATTTT. Encoded protein: CASSLGLAGRTDTQYF. The variable domain in full, with the rest retrieved from reference TRBV5-6 and TRBJ2-3, is DAGVTQSPTHLIKTRGQQVTLRCSPKSGHDTVSWYQQALGQGPQFIFQYYEEEERQRGNFPDRFSGHQFPNYSSELNVNALLLGDSALYLCASSLGLAGRTDTQYFGPGTRLTVL.

The J gene is TRBJ1-6, the V gene TRBV23-1; possibly TRBD1 for D (5 bases). TRBV23-1 is treated as an ORF (open reading frame) with a function not yet certain. The CDR3 loop spans 16 amino acids. Trimming removed 8 bases from V and 0 bases from J, with 14 bases in between. Here the CDR3 reads CASYGQGYSYNSPLHF. CDR3 coding DNA: TGCGCCAGCTATGGCCAGGGATACTCCTATAATTCACCCCTCCACTTT.

This rearrangement joins TRBV30 to TRBJ1-1; D uncertain. The V end was cut by 2 bases, the J end by 6 bases, with 19 bases between. The CDR3 is 15 amino acids. Germline V lookup: CDR1 GTSNPN, CDR2 SVGIG (reference sequence). The CDR3 DNA sequence: TGTGCCTGGAGTCCCCTCCAAAGCGGCAGGCCTGAAGCTTTCTTT. Translation gives CAWSPLQSGRPEAFF.

The gene calls are TRBV21-1 and TRBJ2-7; the table names TRBD1, a call not compared with the DNA. TRBV21-1 is noted as a pseudogene. The CDR3 covers 14 residues. CDR3 sequence reads: CASSKRGDRESEDF. In nucleotides, the CDR3 is TGTGCCAGCAGCAAACGTGGGGACAGGGAAAGCGAAGACTTC.

The chain joins TRBV5-4 to TRBJ2-3; 7 positions agree with TRBD2. The CDR3 is 15 residues long. The V gene end was trimmed by 6 bases and the J gene end by 1 base; junction bases not matched to a gene: 8. The V gene's germline CDR1 is SGHNT and CDR2 YYREEE (reference sequence). This CDR3 is CASTLREAGTDTQYF. The DNA of the CDR3 is TGTGCCAGCACCTTACGGGAGGCTGGCACAGATACGCAGTATTTT.

This sequence joins TRBV6-5 and TRBJ1-1; D call uncertain. V was shortened by 3 bases and J by 10 bases, with 15 bases between the two germline ends. Germline V CDR1 and CDR2: MNHEY, SVGAGI. This CDR3 comprises 13 residues. CDR3 residues: CASSYSLLVGAFF. The CDR3 nucleotides read TGTGCCAGCAGTTATTCGCTGCTGGTCGGAGCTTTCTTT.

The chain joins TRBV28 to TRBJ1-3, with no clear D. Germline V gene data show CDR1 as MDHEN and CDR2 as SYDVKM. V lost 10 bases and J 1 base, leaving 11 bases between the germline ends. The CDR3 is 13 amino acids. CDR3: CATLRDSGNTIYF. The CDR3 DNA sequence: TGTGCCACACTCCGGGATTCTGGAAACACCATATATTTT.

This clone has only one observation. The chain couples TRBV9 to TRBJ2-2; a possible D gene is TRBD2 (6 bases). Per germline, CDR1 SGDLS and CDR2 YYNGEE. Between the trimmed V and J ends, which lost 5 bases and 5 bases, there was a span of 16 bases. This CDR3 contains 15 residues. The CDR3 nucleotides are TGTGCCAGCAGGCGGTCCGGGAGAGGTACCGGGGAGCTGTTTTTT. It codes for CASRRSGRGTGELFF.

This sequence joins TRBV7-9 and TRBJ2-3, with D perhaps matching TRBD2 (7 bases). The germline CDR1 and CDR2 sequences are SEHNR and FQNEAQ (reference sequence). This CDR3 has 17 residues. V dropped 7 bases and J dropped 3 bases, with 23 bases sitting between them. CDR3 sequence (DNA): TGTGCCAGCAACTACCCCGGGGGGCAGGTTTGGACAGATACGCAGTATTTT. This encodes CASNYPGGQVWTDTQYF.

This chain joins TRBV29-1 and TRBJ2-3; TRBD1 is a possible D gene (6 bases). The CDR3 contains 14 residues. Germline loops: CDR1 SQVTM, CDR2 ANQGSEA. V lost 6 bases and J 2 bases, leaving 15 bases between the germline ends. The CDR3 protein is CSVSTDSPTDTQYF. DNA for the CDR3: TGCAGCGTGAGCACGGACAGCCCCACAGATACGCAGTATTTT.

The rearrangement joins TRBV5-4 to TRBJ1-6; D unresolved. Germline V gene data show CDR1 as SGHNT and CDR2 as YYREEE (reference sequence). This CDR3 has 15 amino acids. V dropped 0 bases and J dropped 10 bases, with 14 bases sitting between them. In nucleotides, the CDR3 is TGTGCCAGCAGCTTGGTCCCGCGGGAGGGCTCACCCCTCCACTTT. It is translated as CASSLVPREGSPLHF.

This clone was seen a single time. The chain uses TRBV5-1 and TRBJ1-4, with a tentative D call TRBD1 (6 bases). Trimming removed 3 bases from V and 8 bases from J, with 14 bases in between. This CDR3 is 14 amino acids long. CDR1 is SGHRS, CDR2 YFSETQ, per germline. The CDR3 sequence: CASSSTGSGEKLFF. The CDR3 region has the DNA TGCGCCAGCAGCTCAACAGGGAGTGGCGAAAAACTGTTTTTT.

This chain joins TRBV7-6 and TRBJ1-1, with TRBD1 identical over 7 bases. V shed 1 base and J 1 base; nucleotides not matched to a gene: 9. CDR3 length: 17 amino acids. The V gene's germline CDR1 is SGHVS and CDR2 FNYEAQ. The CDR3 reads CASSLVSTGQTNTEAFF. Here the CDR3 DNA reads TGTGCCAGCAGCTTAGTATCCACGGGACAGACGAACACTGAAGCTTTCTTT.

The V call is TRBV7-6, the J call TRBJ2-3; TRBD1 is a possible D gene (6 bases). Germline CDR1 reads SGHVS; CDR2 reads FNYEAQ. V was trimmed by 0 bases and J by 2 bases, leaving 15 bases between them. This CDR3 is 17 amino acids long. CDR3 loop: CASSLAGALIHTDTQYF. CDR3 sequence (DNA): TGTGCCAGCAGCTTAGCGGGGGCACTAATACACACAGATACGCAGTATTTT.

The rearrangement uses TRBV10-3 and TRBJ1-1; TRBD1 aligns across 12 bases. The V gene end was trimmed by 10 bases and the J gene end by 6 bases; junction bases not matched to a gene: 9. CDR3 length: 14 residues. Germline CDR1 reads ENHRY; CDR2 reads SYGVKD. The CDR3 sequence: CATRDRGLGAEAFF. The CDR3 coding sequence is TGTGCCACCCGGGACAGGGGGCTTGGGGCTGAAGCTTTCTTT.

This rearrangement joins TRBV7-9 to TRBJ2-1; D may be TRBD2 (6 bases). Trimming pared 6 bases from V and 8 bases from J, leaving 11 bases between. Germline values: CDR1 SEHNR, CDR2 FQNEAQ (reference sequence). There are 12 residues in the CDR3. CDR3 DNA sequence: TGTGCCAGCAGTAAGGGGACTTATGAGCAGTTCTTC. It specifies CASSKGTYEQFF.

This clone was seen once. The V call is TRBV10-3, the J call TRBJ1-2; D not certain. Germline loops: CDR1 ENHRY, CDR2 SYGVKD. Trimming cost V 2 bases and J 2 bases, with 9 bases left between them. This CDR3 contains 14 residues. The chain's CDR3 is CAISEGSANYGYTF. CDR3 nucleotides: TGTGCCATCAGTGAGGGATCAGCGAACTATGGCTACACCTTC.

CDR3 nucleotides: TGTGCCAGCAGCAGGGACTTCACCGGGGAGCTGTTTTTT. Encoded protein: CASSRDFTGELFF. The rearrangement uses TRBV7-2 and TRBJ2-2; D is perhaps TRBD2 (6 bases). V was clipped by 5 bases and J by 4 bases, with 8 bases between them. The CDR3 has 13 residues. Germline V CDR1 and CDR2: SGHTA, FQGNSA.

This chain's CDR3 is CASSEVVNSPLHF. DNA for the CDR3: TGTGCCAGCAGCGAGGTAGTTAATTCACCCCTCCACTTT. The chain carries TRBV7-3 and TRBJ1-6, with no clear D. The V gene's germline CDR1 is SGHTA and CDR2 FQGTGA. The CDR3 is 13 residues long. The V and J ends lost 5 bases and 6 bases respectively, with 8 bases between them.

This chain links TRBV2 with TRBJ1-2; D is uncertain. CDR1 is SNHLY and CDR2 is FYNNEI in the germline V gene. Between the trimmed V and J ends, which lost 5 bases and 1 base, there was a span of 11 bases. This CDR3 is built from 14 residues. The CDR3 sequence: CASSPDGDNYGYTF. For the CDR3, the DNA is TGTGCCAGCAGTCCGGACGGGGATAACTATGGCTACACCTTC.

The chain links TRBV27 to TRBJ1-1, with TRBD1 as a possible D gene (5 bases). Trimming removed 5 bases from V and 11 bases from J, with 15 bases in between. The CDR3 has 12 amino acids. Germline CDR1 is MNHEY and CDR2 is SMNVEV (reference sequence). The CDR3 coding sequence is TGTGCCAGCAGTCCTCCAACGGGGGAGGCTTTCTTT. Protein sequence: CASSPPTGEAFF.

The rearrangement links TRBV5-1 to TRBJ2-1, with D uncertain. The CDR3 is made up of 12 amino acids. V was shortened by 6 bases and J by 5 bases, with 9 bases between the two germline ends. In germline, CDR1 is SGHRS, CDR2 YFSETQ. CDR3 sequence (DNA): TGCGCCAGCAATACTCAAAACAATGAGCAGTTCTTC. It is translated as CASNTQNNEQFF.

J is TRBJ1-1 and V is TRBV11-2; D perhaps matches TRBD1 (6 bases). Germline V gene data show CDR1 as SGHAT and CDR2 as FQNNGV. Deletions cut 1 base from V and 4 bases from J, with 16 bases between. The CDR3 has 16 residues. For the CDR3, the DNA is TGTGCCAGCAGCTTAGCACAGGGTACGGGTGTCACTGAAGCTTTCTTT. The encoded protein is CASSLAQGTGVTEAFF.

This clone has a handful of counts. The V gene is TRBV14, the J gene TRBJ2-7; 7 positions agree with TRBD1. The CDR3 length is 16 residues. With V trimmed by 4 bases and J by 3 bases, 12 bases remained unmatched. Germline CDR1 is SGHDN and CDR2 is FVKESK. CDR3 sequence (DNA): TGTGCCAGCAGCCGCCCGGACAGGAAAGGAGGCTACGAGCAGTACTTC. Protein sequence: CASSRPDRKGGYEQYF.

The chain combines TRBV10-3 with TRBJ2-7, with a tentative D call TRBD1 (5 bases). V lost 10 bases to trimming and J lost 7 bases, with 23 bases between them. Per germline, CDR1 ENHRY and CDR2 SYGVKD. The CDR3 runs 14 residues. The CDR3 sequence is CATLPGTGLWEQYF. CDR3 DNA: TGTGCCACCCTACCGGGCACAGGTTTGTGGGAGCAGTACTTC.